The T cell receptor beta chain described here comes from a study of blood T cell repertoires in COVID-19. About the research overall: From the United States, Italy and Spain came samples of acute and convalescent COVID-19. T cells, B-cell-depleted T cells, or PBMCs provided the cDNA or gDNA that served as material.

In the authors' methods: Reference gene primer amplification gave nucleated cell count estimates. The data were produced by immunoSEQ multiplex PCR, yet TCRdb's version contains in-frame clones alone and is incomplete. Clonal size and the V and J genes are those of that table, whereas D and trimming came from the DNA. Of 60,000 to 90,000 clones listed, 73% were seen once; the top ten hold over 20%. The TCR sequence derives from a man aged 55 to 70 with acute or convalescent COVID-19. Material: peripheral blood.

The CDR3 protein is CASSLVPRIGETQYF. The DNA for the CDR3 is TGTGCCAGCAGCTTAGTCCCTAGGATAGGAGAGACCCAGTACTTC. V and J are TRBV7-6 and TRBJ2-5; unclear D gene. The CDR3 sequence is 15 residues long. Germline CDR1 reads SGHVS; CDR2 reads FNYEAQ. V was trimmed by 1 base and J by 4 bases, leaving 13 bases between them.